The 16 T cell receptor beta chains below were found in one sample sequenced in a study of Ad26.COV2.S vaccination and SARS-CoV-2 variants. Specified treatment: around 19 received Ad26.COV2.S at low or high dose, single or two shots; five or six received placebo; per-sample allocation not given. Specimens were obtained on day 63 following the first vaccine or placebo injection. Profiled with immunoSEQ multiplex PCR; TCRdb holds only in-frame clones, not every one. In the table there are around 450,000 clones, roughly nine tenths of which are singletons. The specimen was peripheral blood, collected in a trial of Ad26.COV2.S vaccine versus placebo. These receptors all come from a person aged 18-65 years who received the Ad26.COV2.S COVID-19 vaccine or a placebo.

The gene calls are TRBV27 and TRBJ2-7; unclear D gene. Germline V gene data show CDR1 as MNHEY and CDR2 as SMNVEV (reference sequence). This CDR3 has 14 amino acids. The V and J ends lost 3 bases and 6 bases respectively, with 15 bases between them. CDR3 in DNA: TGTGCCAGCAGTTTTATGGCATACCCCCTCGAGCAGTACTTC. It is translated as CASSFMAYPLEQYF.

The chain joins TRBV2 to TRBJ1-3, with 9 positions matching TRBD1. This CDR3 region has 15 residues. The V gene's germline CDR1 is SNHLY and CDR2 FYNNEI. Trimming at V came to 7 bases and at J to 0 bases, leaving 4 bases not matched to a gene. For the CDR3, the DNA is TGTGCCAGCAAGGGACAGGGTCACTCTGGAAACACCATATATTTT. Amino acids: CASKGQGHSGNTIYF.

The chain is built from TRBV28 and TRBJ2-7; 8 nucleotides agree with TRBD2. Germline CDR1 MDHEN, CDR2 SYDVKM. The CDR3 length is 16 residues. Germline trimming cut 5 bases from V and 2 bases from J; bases unmatched to any gene: 11. The CDR3 nucleotides are TGTGCCAGCAGTCCCTCCGGGGGGGGGCCAGCCTACGAGCAGTACTTC. Amino acid sequence: CASSPSGGGPAYEQYF.

The J gene is TRBJ2-1, the V gene TRBV19; D not certain. This CDR3 comprises 16 residues. V gave up 1 base and J gave up 2 bases, with 12 bases separating them. Germline CDR1 is LNHDA and CDR2 is SQIVND (reference sequence). The CDR3 DNA follows: TGTGCCAGTAGTATAGGGTGGTCCACACCCTACAATGAGCAGTTCTTC. It codes for CASSIGWSTPYNEQFF.

The chain recombines TRBV2 with TRBJ2-5; 12 bases agree with TRBD2. V shed 5 bases, J shed 1 base, and the junction held 5 bases outside the gene matches. Germline-derived CDR1 and CDR2 are SNHLY and FYNNEI. The CDR3 has 16 residues. In DNA, the CDR3 is TGTGCCAGCAGTCCAACTAGCGGGGGGCCCCAAGAGACCCAGTACTTC. Amino acids: CASSPTSGGPQETQYF.

The V gene is TRBV6-5, the J gene TRBJ1-2; D is possibly TRBD1 (5 bases). V gave up 0 bases and J gave up 4 bases, with 12 bases separating them. The germline V gene has CDR1 MNHEY and CDR2 SVGAGI. The CDR3 sequence is 15 residues long. The CDR3 sequence: CASSYSDGGAYGYTF. The CDR3 nucleotides read TGTGCCAGCAGTTACTCCGACGGCGGGGCCTATGGCTACACCTTC.

The chain employs TRBV18 and TRBJ2-7; TRBD1 might be the D (5 bases). The CDR3 is made up of 13 amino acids. Germline lookup yields CDR1 KGHSH and CDR2 LQKENI. Trimming removed 2 bases at V and 3 bases at J, with 8 bases between. CDR3 sequence: CASSPGAVYEQYF. For the CDR3, the DNA is TGTGCCAGCTCACCAGGGGCCGTCTACGAGCAGTACTTC.

CDR3 in amino acids: CAYQRTGTTNEKLFF. The DNA for the CDR3 is TGTGCCTACCAACGTACAGGGACAACTAATGAAAAACTGTTTTTT. The chain carries TRBV30 and TRBJ1-4; perhaps TRBD1 as D (6 bases). V gave up 7 bases and J gave up 0 bases, with 15 bases separating them. The CDR3 spans 15 residues. Germline V gene data show CDR1 as GTSNPN and CDR2 as SVGIG (reference sequence).

The chain uses TRBV3-1 (or the pseudogene TRBV3-2) and TRBJ2-7; D unresolved. CDR1 and CDR2 (germline): LGHDT, YNNKEL (reference sequence). V lost 4 bases and J 1 base, leaving 11 bases between the germline ends. This CDR3 is built from 14 residues. The CDR3, as DNA: TGTGCCAGCAGCCTCGACGGACCATCCTACGAGCAGTACTTC. It is translated as CASSLDGPSYEQYF.

The chain couples TRBV5-1 to TRBJ1-6; 9 nucleotides match TRBD1. Germline V lookup: CDR1 SGHRS, CDR2 YFSETQ. V shed 4 bases, J shed 8 bases, and the junction held 4 bases outside the gene matches. The CDR3 has 14 residues. The CDR3 nucleotides are TGCGCCAGCAGCATCGGGACAGGGTATTCACCCCTCCACTTT. This sequence encodes CASSIGTGYSPLHF.

V and J are TRBV30 and TRBJ2-4; no firm D call. CDR3 length: 16 residues. The germline V gene has CDR1 GTSNPN and CDR2 SVGIG (reference sequence). The V end was cut by 0 bases, the J end by 3 bases, with 15 bases between. The CDR3 loop is CAWSVRQNNFKNIQYF. The CDR3 region has the DNA TGTGCCTGGAGTGTACGCCAAAACAACTTCAAAAACATTCAGTACTTC.

The J gene is TRBJ2-2, the V gene TRBV7-9; tentatively, D is TRBD2 (5 bases). Deletions cut 7 bases from V and 6 bases from J, with 9 bases between. Germline lookup yields CDR1 SEHNR and CDR2 FQNEAQ (reference sequence). The CDR3 consists of 12 residues. The CDR3 coding sequence is TGTGCCAGCAACCACGGGGCCGGGGAGCTGTTTTTT. Translation gives CASNHGAGELFF. The full variable domain, completed using reference TRBV7-9 and TRBJ2-2, is DTGVSQNPRHKITKRGQNVTFRCDPISEHNRLYWYRQTLGQGPEFLTYFQNEAQLEKSRLLSDRFSAERPKGSFSTLEIQRTEQGDSAMYLCASNHGAGELFFGEGSRLTVL.

V is TRBV5-1 and J is TRBJ2-3; 11 bases align to TRBD2. The V gene's germline CDR1 is SGHRS and CDR2 YFSETQ. The CDR3 is 15 amino acids. With V trimmed by 4 bases and J by 6 bases, 7 bases remained unmatched. The CDR3 is CASSPGASGGDTQYF. In DNA form, the CDR3 reads TGCGCCAGCAGCCCCGGGGCTAGCGGGGGGGATACGCAGTATTTT.

As to this clone: Other DNA sequences in this sample translate to the same CDR3. The genes are TRBV6-5 and TRBJ1-1; D possibly corresponds to TRBD1 (6 bases). The V end lost 0 bases, the J end lost 5 bases, and 7 bases lay between the germline ends. This CDR3 comprises 13 residues. Germline assignment: CDR1 MNHEY and CDR2 SVGAGI. The CDR3 DNA is TGTGCCAGCAGTTACTCAGGGGGTACTGAAGCTTTCTTT. This translates into CASSYSGGTEAFF.

The rearrangement joins TRBV28 to TRBJ2-7; D is undetermined. Germline CDR1 and CDR2: MDHEN and SYDVKM. Trimming took off 6 bases at V and 3 bases at J, with 12 bases between the two ends. This CDR3 is 13 amino acids long. The CDR3 coding sequence is TGTGCCAGCAGGGGCGGTGGGATCTACGAGCAGTACTTC. Translated, it gives CASRGGGIYEQYF. Complete variable domain (other parts from reference TRBV28 and TRBJ2-7): DVKVTQSSRYLVKRTGEKVFLECVQDMDHENMFWYRQDPGLGLRLIYFSYDVKMKEKGDIPEGYSVSREKKERFSLILESASTNQTSMYLCASRGGGIYEQYFGPGTRLTVT.

This chain uses TRBV7-2 with TRBJ1-2, with D unresolved. The V gene's germline CDR1 is SGHTA and CDR2 FQGNSA. The CDR3 contains 14 residues. Trimming stripped 5 bases from V and 7 bases from J, with 17 bases between. The CDR3 spells CASSPPGFERGYTF. CDR3 bases: TGTGCCAGCAGCCCACCAGGTTTTGAGCGTGGCTACACCTTC.